The 21 T cell receptor beta chains below all came from one sample that was sequenced in a study of T cells in Graves' hyperthyroidism and ophthalmopathy. Amplified regions were TCR beta CDR3 sequences from RNA transcripts. TCR CDR3 underwent first-round RT-PCR with the HTBI primer set. Each CDR3 protein gets one entry after TCRdb re-called the multiplex PCR reads with MiXCR. This table has approximately 510,000 distinct CDR3 sequences, 35% to 50% appearing once. The sample taken for sequencing was peripheral blood or thyroid tissue (not recorded which). The receptors here all came from an adult woman with Graves' disease, either hyperthyroidism or ophthalmopathy (not recorded which).

The table lists this clonotype with many counts. The CDR3 here is CSVRLNYGYTF. CDR3 nucleotide sequence: TGCAGTGTAAGACTTAACTATGGCTACACCTTC. J is TRBJ1-2 and V is TRBV20-1; D remains unclear. The V end lost 7 bases, the J end lost 1 base, and 7 bases lay between the germline ends. The CDR3 covers 11 residues. Germline V gives CDR1 DFQATT, CDR2 SNEGSKA (reference sequence).

Comment on this clonotype: A much larger clone is a single base away; this may be a read error. The chain has TRBV27 and TRBJ1-2, with a weak D call TRBD1 (5 bases). The V gene lost 2 bases and the J gene lost 5 bases, with 12 bases spanning the gap. The CDR3 length is 14 residues. CDR1 and CDR2 (germline): MNHEY, SMNVEV (reference sequence). DNA of the CDR3: TGTGCCAGCAGTTTAGGAGACGGGGGATATGGCTACACCTTC. Its protein product is CASSLGDGGYGYTF.

The chain employs TRBV7-2 and TRBJ1-2, with TRBD1 matching 10 bases. The CDR3 covers 16 residues. Germline V gene sequence: CDR1 SGHTA, CDR2 FQGNSA. The V and J ends lost 7 bases and 3 bases, in that order; junction bases with no gene match: 11. CDR3 sequence reads: CASTAQTGGDHYGYTF. The CDR3 DNA is TGTGCCAGCACCGCTCAGACAGGGGGCGACCACTATGGCTACACCTTC.

In its sample, this clonotype was seen many times. J is TRBJ1-5 and V is TRBV29-1, with 11 bases matching TRBD1. CDR3 length equals 13 residues. Germline-derived CDR1 and CDR2 are SQVTM and ANQGSEA. V trimming: 8 bases; J trimming: 6 bases; junction bases outside the gene matches: 6. This CDR3 reads CSTGQGAGQPQHF. CDR3 nucleotides: TGCAGCACCGGACAGGGGGCTGGTCAGCCCCAGCATTTT.

This clonotype showed up many times. The chain links TRBV19 to TRBJ1-5, with TRBD1 identical over 8 bases. The CDR3 spans 17 residues. The junction had 13 bases not matched to a gene; V was cut back by 6 bases and J by 3 bases. Germline CDR1 LNHDA, CDR2 SQIVND (reference sequence). Here the CDR3 reads CASRTGTGGKSNQPQHF. The CDR3 DNA reads as TGTGCCAGTAGAACCGGGACAGGAGGGAAGTCCAATCAGCCCCAGCATTTT.

This clonotype came up many times. This chain links TRBV7-9 with TRBJ2-5, with D hard to call. The CDR3 contains 14 residues. V was trimmed by 1 base and J by 0 bases, leaving 6 bases between them. Germline loops: CDR1 SEHNR, CDR2 FQNEAQ (reference sequence). CDR3 nucleotides: TGTGCCAGCAGCTTAGGTGGCTACCAAGAGACCCAGTACTTC. Its translation: CASSLGGYQETQYF.

In the case of this clonotype: One base away lies a much larger clone, so this may be a sequencing read error. The chain combines TRBV20-1 with TRBJ2-5, with D tentatively TRBD1 (6 bases). Germline V lookup: CDR1 DFQATT, CDR2 SNEGSKA (reference sequence). The CDR3 is 12 amino acids. CDR3: CSATGSKEAQYF. The CDR3 DNA follows: TGCAGTGCCACAGGGTCTAAAGAGGCCCAGTACTTC.

The J gene is TRBJ2-5, the V gene TRBV6-1; 10 nucleotides match TRBD2. The CDR3 contains 16 residues. Germline trimming cut 1 base from V and 5 bases from J; bases unmatched to any gene: 7. Germline V gene sequence: CDR1 MNHNS, CDR2 SASEGT. The CDR3 region is CASSEEAGGSWETQYF. The DNA for the CDR3 is TGTGCCAGCAGTGAAGAAGCGGGAGGGTCCTGGGAGACCCAGTACTTC.

The chain carries TRBV2 and TRBJ1-1; D remains ambiguous. Trimming took 8 bases from V and 1 from J, leaving 11 bases between them. Germline loops: CDR1 SNHLY, CDR2 FYNNEI. The CDR3 is 13 residues long. Here the CDR3 reads CASHNRENTEAFF. The CDR3 DNA reads as TGTGCCAGCCATAATAGGGAGAACACTGAAGCTTTCTTT.

This clonotype was counted many times. The J gene is TRBJ2-5, the V gene TRBV20-1; 11 bases are shared with TRBD2. V dropped 3 bases and J dropped 2; count of bases not matched to a gene: 8. The CDR3 runs to 16 residues. Looked up from germline, CDR1 is DFQATT and CDR2 is SNEGSKA (reference sequence). The CDR3 nucleotides read TGCAGTGCTAGGGGGCTTGGGACTAGCGGACAAGAGACCCAGTACTTC. Amino acid sequence: CSARGLGTSGQETQYF.

Remarks on this clonotype: This may be a read error, as it is one base from a much larger clone. In nucleotides, the CDR3 is TGTGCCAGTAGAGTAGAGGGGAAACCTGGAAGCACCATATATTTT. Amino acids: CASRVEGKPGSTIYF. This sequence joins TRBV19 and TRBJ1-3; possible D gene TRBD1, 5 bases. This CDR3 contains 15 residues. The germline CDR1 and CDR2 sequences are LNHDA and SQIVND (reference sequence).

J is TRBJ1-1 and V is TRBV2; D unclear. From germline, CDR1 is SNHLY and CDR2 FYNNEI. The CDR3 covers 16 residues. The V gene lost 3 bases and the J gene lost 4 bases, with 18 bases spanning the gap. The CDR3 DNA reads as TGTGCCAGCAGTGAGATGGAGGGTTGGGTGAGCACTGAAGCTTTCTTT. This encodes CASSEMEGWVSTEAFF.

The rearrangement joins TRBV7-2 to TRBJ2-7, with a weak D call TRBD2 (7 bases). Germline-derived CDR1 and CDR2 are SGHTA and FQGNSA. Trimming shortened V by 0 bases and J by 7 bases, and 13 bases separated the two germline ends. The CDR3 consists of 14 residues. CDR3 protein: CASSLAGGGGEQYF. The CDR3 nucleotides read TGTGCCAGCAGCTTAGCGGGAGGGGGAGGGGAGCAGTACTTC.

This clonotype was seen only a few times. The chain couples TRBV4-1 to TRBJ2-2, with D possibly TRBD1 on 6 matching bases. The CDR3 is 16 amino acids. The germline V and J ends were trimmed by 6 bases and 4 bases, with 18 bases remaining between them. Germline V gives CDR1 MGHRA, CDR2 YSYEKL. The CDR3 region is CASRERQGKGTGELFF. DNA for the CDR3: TGCGCCAGCAGGGAAAGGCAGGGGAAAGGCACCGGGGAGCTGTTTTTT.

This clonotype was counted a single time. This chain joins TRBV7-2 and TRBJ1-5; no clear D. Per germline, CDR1 SGHTA and CDR2 FQGNSA. V was clipped by 3 bases and J by 3 bases, with 9 bases between them. This CDR3 has 14 amino acids. The CDR3 loop reads CASSLRQDNQPQHF. DNA for the CDR3: TGTGCCAGCAGCTTGCGTCAGGACAATCAGCCCCAGCATTTT.

V and J are TRBV7-8 and TRBJ1-1; unclear D gene. Between the trimmed V and J ends, which lost 10 bases and 3 bases, there was a span of 15 bases. This CDR3 spans 13 amino acids. Per germline, CDR1 SGHVS and CDR2 FQNEAQ. CDR3 nucleotide sequence: TGTGCCAACATAGGGAGCCCAGACACTGAAGCTTTCTTT. It yields the protein CANIGSPDTEAFF. The whole variable domain, filled in from reference TRBV7-8 and TRBJ1-1, reads GAGVSQSPRYKVAKRGQDVALRCDPISGHVSLFWYQQALGQGPEFLTYFQNEAQLDKSGLPSDRFFAERPEGSVSTLKIQRTQQEDSAVYLCANIGSPDTEAFFGQGTRLTVV.

This clonotype was detected only a few times. This chain connects TRBV7-9 to TRBJ2-5; D is unclear. Looked up from germline, CDR1 is SEHNR and CDR2 is FQNEAQ (reference sequence). The CDR3 contains 13 residues. The V end was cut by 8 bases, the J end by 5 bases, with 15 bases between. This CDR3 reads CASASFMAETQYF. The CDR3 bases are TGTGCCAGCGCATCCTTTATGGCGGAGACCCAGTACTTC. The entire variable domain, with the rest obtained from reference TRBV7-9 and TRBJ2-5, is as follows: DTGVSQNPRHKITKRGQNVTFRCDPISEHNRLYWYRQTLGQGPEFLTYFQNEAQLEKSRLLSDRFSAERPKGSFSTLEIQRTEQGDSAMYLCASASFMAETQYFGPGTRLLVL.

This clonotype occurred many times. CDR3 DNA sequence: TGTGCCAGCAGCCCCCAAGGGAGTCAGCCCCAGCATTTT. This sequence encodes CASSPQGSQPQHF. The chain uses TRBV7-2 and TRBJ1-5; no reliable D call. This CDR3 comprises 13 residues. V was clipped by 5 bases and J by 6 bases, with 11 bases between them. Germline CDR1 is SGHTA and CDR2 is FQGNSA. The full variable domain, rest sourced from reference TRBV7-2 and TRBJ1-5, is GAGVSQSPSNKVTEKGKDVELRCDPISGHTALYWYRQSLGQGLEFLIYFQGNSAPDKSGLPSDRFSAERTGGSVSTLTIQRTQQEDSAVYLCASSPQGSQPQHFGDGTRLSIL.

This chain connects TRBV7-8 to TRBJ1-5; D not resolved. This CDR3 contains 13 residues. Germline lookup yields CDR1 SGHVS and CDR2 FQNEAQ. Trimming removed 2 bases at V and 10 bases at J, with 12 bases between. The CDR3 nucleotides read TGTGCCAGCAGCTTACGGTGGGGTTCTCCCCAGCATTTT. It translates to CASSLRWGSPQHF.

J is TRBJ2-2 and V is TRBV24-1; D is perhaps TRBD1 (6 bases). With 0 bases removed from V and 4 bases from J, the gap between germline ends came to 11 bases. This CDR3 spans 16 amino acids. Germline V gene lookup returns CDR1 KGHDR and CDR2 SFDVKD. CDR3 protein: CATSDLSSRGTGELFF. In nucleotides, the CDR3 is TGTGCCACCAGTGATTTGAGCAGCAGGGGCACCGGGGAGCTGTTTTTT.

This clonotype has at least ten counts. V gene TRBV10-3 combines with J gene TRBJ2-3; TRBD2 agrees at 12 bases. Trimming took 6 bases from V and 1 from J; bases not matched to a gene: 2. Germline V gene sequence: CDR1 ENHRY, CDR2 SYGVKD. The CDR3 totals 15 residues. This CDR3 reads CAIRGTSGRTDTQYF. CDR3 in DNA: TGTGCCATCAGGGGGACTAGCGGGCGCACAGATACGCAGTATTTT.